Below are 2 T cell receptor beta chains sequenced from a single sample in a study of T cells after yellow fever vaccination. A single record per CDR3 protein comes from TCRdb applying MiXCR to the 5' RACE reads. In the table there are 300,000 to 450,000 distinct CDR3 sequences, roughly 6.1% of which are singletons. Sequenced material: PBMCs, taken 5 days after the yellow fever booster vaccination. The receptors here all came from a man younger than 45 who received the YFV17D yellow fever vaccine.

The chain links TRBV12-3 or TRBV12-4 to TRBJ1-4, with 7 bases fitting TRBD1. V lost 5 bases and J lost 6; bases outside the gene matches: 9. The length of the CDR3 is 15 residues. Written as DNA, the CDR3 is TGTGCCAGCAGTCCCGACAGGGTTTCTGATGAAAAACTGTTTTTT. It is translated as CASSPDRVSDEKLFF.

The CDR3 nucleotides are TGTGCCAGCAGTACACGGGGGACAGCCGGGGAGCTGTTTTTT. Translating it yields CASSTRGTAGELFF. The chain is built from TRBV28 and TRBJ2-2, with D tentatively TRBD1 (7 bases). The length of the CDR3 is 14 residues. CDR1 MDHEN and CDR2 SYDVKM come from the germline V gene. V shed 5 bases and J shed 6 bases, with 13 bases lying between them.